These T cell receptor beta chains were read from a single sample in a study of T-cell reconstitution after alpha-beta-depleted transplantation in children. In TCRdb, the PCR reads were re-called with MiXCR into one record per CDR3 protein. The repertoire holds some 280,000 distinct CDR3 sequences, with 9.5% to 10% as singletons. The sample here was PBMCs from the stem cell graft donor, taken from the stem cell graft. These TCRs come from a human donor who donated a stem cell graft to a child with SCID. CDR3s include the opening cysteine and the closing phenylalanine or tryptophan. The D gene is left open where the match is weak. The size entry is marked missing in some rows and otherwise reads once, few, many or a size class.

V gene	D gene	clone size	CDR3 length	J gene	CDR3 DNA	CDR3 protein
TRBV3-1	TRBD1	many	13	TRBJ1-2	TGTGCCAGCAGCCAAACAGGGGGCTATGGCTACACCTTC	CASSQTGGYGYTF
TRBV20-1	TRBD2	many	14	TRBJ2-3	TGCAGTGCTAGACTAGCGGGGGGCACAGATACGCAGTATTTT	CSARLAGGTDTQYF
TRBV7-6	.	few	13	TRBJ2-7	TGTGCCAGCAGCTCCGGGGCCCTCTACGAGCAGTACTTC	CASSSGALYEQYF
TRBV5-1	TRBD2	many	15	TRBJ2-1	TGCGCCAGCAGCTTGTGGGGGGGGACGAACAATGAGCAGTTCTTC	CASSLWGGTNNEQFF
TRBV20-1	.	many	12	TRBJ2-7	TGCAGTGCTAGGGACGACAGCTACGAGCAGTACTTC	CSARDDSYEQYF
TRBV12-5	.	few	16	TRBJ1-4	TGTGCTAGTGGTTTGGGTCTGGGGAGTTATCAAGAAAAACTGTTTTTT	CASGLGLGSYQEKLFF
TRBV4-2	.	.	14	TRBJ2-3	TGTGCCAGCAGCCAAGCTCCCGGGATGGATACGCAGTATTTT	CASSQAPGMDTQYF
TRBV12-3/TRBV12-4	.	many	15	TRBJ2-7	TGTGCCAGCAGTTCCGATTTATGGGGCTCCTACGAGCAGTACTTC	CASSSDLWGSYEQYF
TRBV6-5	.	many	14	TRBJ1-1	TGTGCCAGCAGTTACGTGGGGGGTAACACTGAAGCTTTCTTT	CASSYVGGNTEAFF
TRBV6-1	.	few	16	TRBJ1-1	TGTGCCAGCAGCCTTCGACAGCCCCAAGGGAACACTGAAGCTTTCTTT	CASSLRQPQGNTEAFF